The entry below gives a single TCR beta chain sequence along with its context. Its antigen is unknown. Base qualities are not at hand, and no much larger clone is one base apart. The collaborating institutions used their own protocols to collect whole blood in K2EDTA tubes. For TCRbeta analysis, collaborator samples were shipped as frozen whole blood, as isolated PBMCs, or as DNA extracted from either sample type. The CDR3 contains 15 residues, cysteine and phenylalanine counted. Kept here is only the CDR3 DNA, which spans 45 bases and is read in frame from base 1. V and J are truncated by 3 bases and 7 bases respectively, leaving an intervening sequence of 19 bases. The germline V gene (reference sequence) gives CDR1 as SEHNR and CDR2 as FQNEAQ. The immunoSEQ Assay, a bias-controlled multiplex PCR, was used to amplify TCRbeta CDR3 regions from genomic DNA. Concerning the study's data processing: The number of nucleated cells in each sample was estimated from the amplification of reference gene primers within the assay. To quantify the absolute abundance of each unique TCRbeta CDR3 rearrangement, sequence reads were collapsed and filtered. For each sample, productive Simpson clonality was calculated by taking the square root of Simpson's diversity index across productive rearrangements. Not all clones reach the TCRdb copy of this immuneACCESS table, which keeps in-frame sequences only. Checked studies attribute under half of the gap to unresolved V genes and leave the rest unexplained. The V and J calls and clone size are taken from that table; D and trimming were inferred from the DNA. Within this sample are roughly 100,000 clones, with roughly 80% of them counted one time only. The ten biggest clones cover 15% to 20% of the sample.

These data belong to a study of blood T cell repertoires in COVID-19 (dated by TCRdb to the early 2020s). For the study in its entirety: Samples from collaborators originated in the United States, Italy and Spain and spanned both the acute and convalescent phases of COVID-19. The material from the prospective study consisted of cDNA or gDNA derived from T cells, B-cell-depleted T cells, or PBMCs. The dataset comprised deeply sampled blood TCRbeta repertoires from subjects exposed to, actively infected with, or recovered from COVID-19. The repertoires were released in a freely available public database intended as a resource for research on the immune response to SARS-CoV-2. The samples were drawn from two sources: the first 160 participants of the ongoing ImmuneRACE study, and approximately 1,300 subjects contributed by 6 global collaborators. Nearly every sample came with metadata listing a de-identified subject ID, COVID-19 status, age in years and sex. HLA class I and class II types, where available, came from metadata supplied by the sample provider rather than from assay-based typing. Study-wide findings and limitations: The amount of clinical and demographic metadata varied by source and participant and was provided uncurated.

The sequence links TRBV7-9 to TRBJ2-7, and TRBD2 may be the D gene, going by 5 matching bases. The sample was peripheral blood. The source is a woman of 80 years or more with active or convalescent COVID-19. The nucleotides are TGTGCCAGCAGCTTGGCCAGGCAGATAACGGGGGAGCAGTACTTC. This is translated as CASSLARQITGEQYF. Full variable domain (CDR3 extended with the reference TRBV7-9 and TRBJ2-7 proteins): DTGVSQNPRHKITKRGQNVTFRCDPISEHNRLYWYRQTLGQGPEFLTYFQNEAQLEKSRLLSDRFSAERPKGSFSTLEIQRTEQGDSAMYLCASSLARQITGEQYFGPGTRLTVT.